The 17 T cell receptor beta chains reported below all come from one sample, sequenced in a study of blood T cell repertoires in COVID-19. Repertoires were generated with immunoSEQ multiplex PCR, while TCRdb's copy carries only in-frame clones and drops some. Among under 20,000 clones listed, roughly 91% were seen once. Sequenced: peripheral blood. The receptors were sampled from a human donor in a cohort sampled during active COVID-19.

This clone appeared a few times. The chain combines TRBV6-2 or TRBV6-3 with TRBJ1-1, with TRBD1 matching over 8 bases. Germline-derived CDR1 and CDR2 are MNHEY and SVGEGT. J lost 6 bases, V lost 3 bases, and 12 bases had no gene match. The CDR3 covers 16 residues. The CDR3 spells CASSYLRTGSLSEAFF. The DNA of the CDR3 is TGTGCCAGCAGTTATCTCCGGACAGGGTCCCTTTCTGAAGCTTTCTTT.

This chain joins TRBV19 and TRBJ1-5; TRBD1 matches at 7 bases. The V gene's germline CDR1 is LNHDA and CDR2 SQIVND (reference sequence). Trimming took 4 bases from V and 2 from J; bases not matched to a gene: 2. The CDR3 loop spans 14 amino acids. The DNA for the CDR3 is TGTGCCAGTAGTACTCAGGGGGGCAATCAGCCCCAGCATTTT. Its protein product is CASSTQGGNQPQHF.

V usage is TRBV9 and J usage is TRBJ1-5, with unresolved D. With 2 bases removed from V and 6 bases from J, the gap between germline ends came to 9 bases. Germline V gene data show CDR1 as SGDLS and CDR2 as YYNGEE. This CDR3 has 13 residues. The CDR3 nucleotides are TGTGCCAGCAGCGTTAAGGGAGGTCAGCCCCAGCATTTT. It is translated as CASSVKGGQPQHF. The whole variable domain, remainder taken from reference TRBV9 and TRBJ1-5, is DSGVTQTPKHLITATGQRVTLRCSPRSGDLSVYWYQQSLDQGLQFLIQYYNGEERAKGNILERFSAQQFPDLHSELNLSSLELGDSALYFCASSVKGGQPQHFGDGTRLSIL.

The chain combines TRBV3-1 (or the pseudogene TRBV3-2) with TRBJ2-7, with D tentatively TRBD2 (5 bases). Trimming left V 4 bases short and J 6 bases short, with 13 bases between. The CDR3 covers 13 residues. Germline values: CDR1 LGHDT, CDR2 YNNKEL (reference sequence). The CDR3 DNA is TGTGCCAGCAGCCCTTTGTCTAGCTCCGAGCAGTACTTC. The encoded protein is CASSPLSSSEQYF.

This clone was seen just once. The chain uses TRBV19 and TRBJ2-7; D is perhaps TRBD2 (6 bases). The ends were cut back, 3 bases at V and 3 bases at J, with 15 bases in the middle. The CDR3 is made up of 15 amino acids. Germline V CDR1 and CDR2: LNHDA, SQIVND (reference sequence). The CDR3 sequence: CASSIFSGPHYEQYF. CDR3 DNA: TGTGCCAGTAGTATCTTTAGCGGCCCCCACTACGAGCAGTACTTC.

This chain joins TRBV5-1 and TRBJ2-2; 7 bases are shared with TRBD1. The CDR3 is 16 amino acids. Germline V gene lookup returns CDR1 SGHRS and CDR2 YFSETQ. V lost 2 bases and J lost 4; bases outside the gene matches: 8. CDR3 protein: CASSLGGSTSTGELFF. CDR3 nucleotides: TGCGCCAGCAGCTTAGGGGGCAGTACTTCCACCGGGGAGCTGTTTTTT.

The chain is built from TRBV5-1 and TRBJ2-7; D possibly corresponds to TRBD1 (6 bases). This CDR3 is built from 15 residues. The V end was cut by 0 bases, the J end by 2 bases, with 12 bases between. Looked up from germline, CDR1 is SGHRS and CDR2 is YFSETQ. The CDR3 DNA reads TGCGCCAGCAGCTTGGTCTCAGGGGCCGCCTACGAGCAGTACTTC. This encodes CASSLVSGAAYEQYF.

The gene calls are TRBV5-1 and TRBJ2-3, with 10 bases that match TRBD1. The germline gives CDR1 SGHRS, CDR2 YFSETQ. Germline trimming cut 4 bases from V and 2 bases from J; bases unmatched to any gene: 7. The CDR3 contains 16 residues. The CDR3 region is CASSRGGQGNTDTQYF. The CDR3, as DNA: TGCGCCAGCAGCCGTGGGGGACAGGGGAACACAGATACGCAGTATTTT. Based on the CDR3 plus reference TRBV5-1 and TRBJ2-3, the full variable domain is KAGVTQTPRYLIKTRGQQVTLSCSPISGHRSVSWYQQTPGQGLQFLFEYFSETQRNKGNFPGRFSGRQFSNSRSEMNVSTLELGDSALYLCASSRGGQGNTDTQYFGPGTRLTVL.

This rearrangement joins TRBV19 to TRBJ2-3, with D possibly TRBD2 on 6 matching bases. This CDR3 contains 13 residues. Germline V lookup: CDR1 LNHDA, CDR2 SQIVND (reference sequence). V shed 3 bases and J shed 7 bases, with 11 bases lying between them. CDR3: CASSMGGRNTQYF. CDR3 nucleotide sequence: TGTGCCAGTAGTATGGGAGGCCGGAATACGCAGTATTTT.

This CDR3 reads CATSRRGNTQETQYF. Written as DNA, the CDR3 is TGTGCCACCAGCAGGAGAGGGAACACGCAAGAGACCCAGTACTTC. V is TRBV15 and J is TRBJ2-5, with a tentative D call TRBD2 (5 bases). The length of the CDR3 is 15 residues. The V gene lost 3 bases and the J gene lost 2 bases, with 13 bases spanning the gap. Germline V CDR1 and CDR2: LNHNV, YYDKDF (reference sequence). Together with reference TRBV15 and TRBJ2-5, the CDR3 gives the full variable domain: DAMVIQNPRYQVTQFGKPVTLSCSQTLNHNVMYWYQQKSSQAPKLLFHYYDKDFNNEADTPDNFQSRRPNTSFCFLDIRSPGLGDTAMYLCATSRRGNTQETQYFGPGTRLLVL.

This sequence joins TRBV19 and TRBJ1-3; weak D call: TRBD1 (5 bases). Germline CDR1 LNHDA, CDR2 SQIVND (reference sequence). V gave up 7 bases and J gave up 0 bases, with 13 bases separating them. The CDR3 loop spans 15 amino acids. The CDR3 DNA reads TGTGCCAGTATTCCGACAGCGAGCTCTGGAAACACCATATATTTT. Its translation: CASIPTASSGNTIYF. The variable domain in full, with the rest retrieved from reference TRBV19 and TRBJ1-3, is DGGITQSPKYLFRKEGQNVTLSCEQNLNHDAMYWYRQDPGQGLRLIYYSQIVNDFQKGDIAEGYSVSREKKESFPLTVTSAQKNPTAFYLCASIPTASSGNTIYFGEGSWLTVV.

V gene TRBV7-8 combines with J gene TRBJ1-2, with D perhaps TRBD1 (6 bases). The CDR3 sequence is 14 residues long. The germline V and J ends were trimmed by 5 bases and 2 bases, with 12 bases remaining between them. Germline values: CDR1 SGHVS, CDR2 FQNEAQ. The CDR3 region has the DNA TGTGCCAGCAGCCCCGACAGGCTAAACTATGGCTACACCTTC. Protein product: CASSPDRLNYGYTF.

CDR3 sequence reads: CASSSLTGTGGRSYEQYF. In DNA, the CDR3 is TGTGCCAGCTCATCTCTGACCGGGACAGGGGGAAGATCCTACGAGCAGTACTTC. V is TRBV18 and J is TRBJ2-7; 11 bases agree with TRBD1. V shed 5 bases, J shed 1 base, and the junction held 13 bases outside the gene matches. This CDR3 is 18 amino acids long. CDR1 and CDR2 (germline): KGHSH, LQKENI.

This clone was seen a few times. The chain uses TRBV27 and TRBJ2-1; 10 nucleotides line up with TRBD2. The trim removed 2 bases at V and 7 bases at J, leaving 5 bases unmatched. CDR1 and CDR2 (germline): MNHEY, SMNVEV (reference sequence). This CDR3 spans 15 amino acids. CDR3: CASSLVAGGGNEQFF. CDR3 bases: TGTGCCAGCAGTTTAGTAGCGGGAGGTGGGAATGAGCAGTTCTTC.

This clone was seen only once. This sequence joins TRBV19 and TRBJ1-4, with 8 positions matching TRBD1. The CDR3 totals 14 residues. The germline V gene encodes CDR1 LNHDA and CDR2 SQIVND (reference sequence). With V trimmed by 7 bases and J by 8 bases, 9 bases remained unmatched. The CDR3 reads CASTRQGYGEKLFF. CDR3 nucleotide sequence: TGTGCCAGTACCCGACAGGGGTATGGCGAAAAACTGTTTTTT.

The sample holds one count of this clone. As DNA, the CDR3 is TGTGCCAGCAGCAAGGCAAAGAACAGGGGACGGTCGAAGGTCGATGGCTACACCTTC. Amino acids: CASSKAKNRGRSKVDGYTF. This chain joins TRBV21-1 and TRBJ1-2; the tabulated D call, TRBD1, remains unverified against the DNA. TRBV21-1 is a pseudogene. The CDR3 runs to 19 residues.

The chain combines TRBV6-6 with TRBJ2-2; 8 bases match TRBD1. V gave up 5 bases and J gave up 0 bases; unmatched junction bases: 5. Germline V CDR1 and CDR2: MNHNY, SVGAGI (reference sequence). The CDR3 consists of 16 residues. CDR3 in amino acids: CASSRQGISNTGELFF. The CDR3 nucleotides read TGTGCCAGCAGTCGACAGGGGATTTCGAACACCGGGGAGCTGTTTTTT.